This record looks at one TCR beta chain sequence and its context. Under the authors' procedure: Estimation of nucleated cell counts was performed using reference gene primer amplification. TCRdb's copy holds only in-frame clones and misses some; the assay was immunoSEQ multiplex PCR. The DNA was the basis for D and trimming; V, J and clone size are from that table. This table has over 200,000 clones, 85% to 90% appearing once. Participants' reported clinical history set cohort assignment. The record originates from a study of blood T cell repertoires in COVID-19. Study context: Acute and convalescent COVID-19 samples came from the United States, Italy and Spain.

The CDR3 loop spans 13 amino acids. Deletions cut 4 bases from V and 6 bases from J, with 10 bases between. Germline CDR1 reads LGHNA; CDR2 reads YSLEER. The specimen sequenced was PBMCs or T cells enriched from blood (not recorded which). The clonotype comes from a young woman with acute COVID-19. The chain has TRBV4-3 and TRBJ1-5; no clear D gene. The DNA for the CDR3 is TGCGCCAGCAGCCTATTAACGGGTCAGCCCCAGCATTTT. Translated, it gives CASSLLTGQPQHF.